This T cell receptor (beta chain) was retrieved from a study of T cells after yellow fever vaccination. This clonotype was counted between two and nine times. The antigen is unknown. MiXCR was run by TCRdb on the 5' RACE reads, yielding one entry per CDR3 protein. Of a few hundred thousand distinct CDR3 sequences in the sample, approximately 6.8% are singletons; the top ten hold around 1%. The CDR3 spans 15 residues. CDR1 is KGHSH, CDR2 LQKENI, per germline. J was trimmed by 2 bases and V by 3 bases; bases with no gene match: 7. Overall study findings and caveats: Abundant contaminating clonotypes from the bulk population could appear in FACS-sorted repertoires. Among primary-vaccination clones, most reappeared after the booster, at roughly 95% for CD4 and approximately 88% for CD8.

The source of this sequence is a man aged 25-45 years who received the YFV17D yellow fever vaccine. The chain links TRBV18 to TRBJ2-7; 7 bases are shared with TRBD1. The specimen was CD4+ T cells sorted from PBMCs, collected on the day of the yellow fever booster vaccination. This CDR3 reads CASSPTTGIAYEQYF. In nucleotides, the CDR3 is TGTGCCAGCTCACCGACGACAGGGATCGCCTACGAGCAGTACTTC.